The present entry profiles one TCR beta chain with its context. Its antigen remains unknown. This sample is part of a study of T cells after posttransplantation cyclophosphamide. The CDR3 contains 14 residues. V lost 4 bases and J lost 3, with 13 bases in between. Germline-derived CDR1 and CDR2 are MNHNS and SASEGT. Data came from immunoSEQ multiplex PCR; TCRdb stores just in-frame clones and leaves some out. The sample lists some 47,000 clones, just over 85% seen once, with about 3% in the top ten. General study results and limits: TRB overlap between skin or GI tissue T cells and blood was limited. Recipient CMV seropositivity and CMV reactivation strongly tracked TRB clonality. Donor CD8+ memory clones often dominated recipient blood repertoires at later times.

The sequenced material came from PBMCs. This chain joins TRBV6-1 and TRBJ2-7, with D perhaps TRBD1 (6 bases). The source of this sequence is a man aged 25 to 40 with a blood cancer, CMV-positive, and with a related stem cell donor. The CDR3 reads CASSADSSVYEQYF. The CDR3 DNA is TGTGCCAGCAGTGCGGACAGCTCGGTCTACGAGCAGTACTTC.